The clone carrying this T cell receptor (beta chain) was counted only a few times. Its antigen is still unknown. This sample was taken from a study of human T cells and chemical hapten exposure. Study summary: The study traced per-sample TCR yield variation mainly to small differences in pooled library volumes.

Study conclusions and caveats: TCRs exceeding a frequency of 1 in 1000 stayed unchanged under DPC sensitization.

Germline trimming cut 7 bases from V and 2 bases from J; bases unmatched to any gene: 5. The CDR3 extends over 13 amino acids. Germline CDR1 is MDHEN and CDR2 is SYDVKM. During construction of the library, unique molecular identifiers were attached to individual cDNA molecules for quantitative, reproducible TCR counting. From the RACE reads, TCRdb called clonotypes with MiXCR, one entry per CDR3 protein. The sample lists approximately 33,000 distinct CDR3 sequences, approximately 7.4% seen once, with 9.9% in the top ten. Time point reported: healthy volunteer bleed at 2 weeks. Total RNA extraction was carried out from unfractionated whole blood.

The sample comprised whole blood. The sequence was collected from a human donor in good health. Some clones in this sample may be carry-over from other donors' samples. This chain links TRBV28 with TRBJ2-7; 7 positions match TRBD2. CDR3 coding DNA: TGTGCCAGCACGGCTAGCGGTCCCTACGAGCAGTACTTC. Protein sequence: CASTASGPYEQYF.